The 22 T cell receptor beta chains below all came from one sample that was sequenced in a study of blood T cell repertoires in COVID-19 (dated by TCRdb to the early 2020s). The library relied on the immunoSEQ multiplex PCR assay. Not all clones reach the TCRdb copy of this immuneACCESS table, which keeps in-frame sequences only. Checked studies attribute under half of the gap to unresolved V genes and leave the rest unexplained. This sample lists roughly 100,000 clones; 91% were detected once. The top ten clones comprise around 5.8% of the sample. Sample: peripheral blood. These receptors were collected from a human donor in a cohort sampled during active COVID-19.

The chain links TRBV25-1 to TRBJ2-1, with D possibly being TRBD2 (6 bases). Germline V gene sequence: CDR1 MGHDK, CDR2 SYGVNS. CDR3 length: 18 amino acids. V lost 3 bases to trimming and J lost 7 bases, with 25 bases between them. The CDR3: CASSDGPLEGFPVNEQFF. The CDR3 DNA reads as TGTGCCAGCAGTGATGGGCCTTTGGAGGGTTTCCCGGTTAATGAGCAGTTCTTC.

V and J are TRBV21-1 and TRBJ2-1; the D call in the table, TRBD1, was not verified against the DNA. TRBV21-1 is a pseudogene segment. This CDR3 has 18 amino acids. The CDR3, as DNA: TGTGCCAGCAGCAAAGAGGGGGTACAGGCTAGCTCCTACAATGAGCAGTTCTTC. As protein: CASSKEGVQASSYNEQFF.

This chain links TRBV10-2 with TRBJ1-4; 9 nucleotides line up with TRBD1. Germline CDR1 is WSHSY and CDR2 is SAAADI. The CDR3 has 16 amino acids. The ends lost 6 bases at V and 2 bases at J; junction bases unmatched: 7. The CDR3 here is CASRSGQGITNEKLFF. In DNA, the CDR3 is TGCGCCAGCAGATCGGGACAGGGTATTACTAATGAAAAACTGTTTTTT.

V is TRBV4-2 and J is TRBJ2-1; weak D call: TRBD2 (5 bases). The germline V and J ends were trimmed by 1 base and 8 bases, with 18 bases remaining between them. The CDR3 extends over 16 amino acids. CDR1 is LGHNA and CDR2 is YNFKEQ in the germline V gene. CDR3 sequence: CASSQGVAGGGYEQFF. In nucleotides, the CDR3 is TGTGCCAGCAGCCAAGGGGTGGCGGGTGGAGGATATGAGCAGTTCTTC.

V and J are TRBV15 and TRBJ1-1; TRBD1 matches at 8 bases. The length of the CDR3 is 17 residues. Trimming cost V 0 bases and J 1 base; bases outside gene matches: 7. The germline V gene encodes CDR1 LNHNV and CDR2 YYDKDF (reference sequence). The CDR3: CATSRDLQGARNTEAFF. The CDR3 nucleotides read TGTGCCACCAGCAGAGATTTGCAGGGGGCAAGGAACACTGAAGCTTTCTTT.

V is TRBV7-3 and J is TRBJ2-3; TRBD2 matches 10 bases. V shed 3 bases and J 2 bases; nucleotides not matched to a gene: 2. Germline V lookup: CDR1 SGHTA, CDR2 FQGTGA. The CDR3 runs to 15 residues. The CDR3: CASSLTSGYTDTQYF. The CDR3, as DNA: TGTGCCAGCAGCTTGACTAGCGGGTACACAGATACGCAGTATTTT.

The chain employs TRBV27 and TRBJ2-5; the D gene is possibly TRBD1 (5 bases). CDR3 length equals 17 residues. The V gene's germline CDR1 is MNHEY and CDR2 SMNVEV (reference sequence). V was pared by 2 bases and J by 3 bases, with 19 bases between. CDR3 protein: CASSLPRDFTLEETQYF. The CDR3 DNA reads as TGTGCCAGCAGTTTACCCAGGGATTTTACCCTTGAAGAGACCCAGTACTTC.

The chain carries TRBV5-8 and TRBJ2-1, with a weak D call TRBD1 (5 bases). The CDR3 sequence is 14 residues long. With 6 bases removed from V and 4 bases from J, the gap between germline ends came to 14 bases. CDR1 is SGHTS and CDR2 is YDEGEE in the germline V gene. As DNA, the CDR3 is TGTGCCAGCACCGCAAGGACACCTTACAATGAGCAGTTCTTC. Its protein product is CASTARTPYNEQFF.

The chain uses TRBV19 and TRBJ1-5, with D uncertain. This CDR3 is 15 amino acids long. Germline V lookup: CDR1 LNHDA, CDR2 SQIVND (reference sequence). Trimming cost V 5 bases and J 0 bases, with 11 bases left between them. The CDR3 DNA reads TGTGCCAGTAGTTTCACAGACTATAGCAATCAGCCCCAGCATTTT. Translating gives CASSFTDYSNQPQHF.

J is TRBJ2-3 and V is TRBV7-9, with TRBD1 identical over 8 bases. The CDR3 consists of 15 residues. With V trimmed by 2 bases and J by 6 bases, 7 bases remained unmatched. Per the germline V gene, CDR1 is SEHNR and CDR2 is FQNEAQ (reference sequence). The CDR3 DNA reads TGTGCCAGCAGCTTAACAGGGGGACAAGGGGATACGCAGTATTTT. Amino acids: CASSLTGGQGDTQYF.

This clone was counted many times. The rearrangement uses TRBV15 and TRBJ2-2; 9 bases fit TRBD2. V gave up 3 bases and J gave up 6 bases; unmatched junction bases: 5. The CDR3 covers 15 residues. Germline CDR1 LNHNV, CDR2 YYDKDF (reference sequence). This CDR3 is CATSRDSSGAGELFF. The CDR3, as DNA: TGTGCCACCAGCAGGGACTCTAGCGGGGCCGGGGAGCTGTTTTTT.

This chain links TRBV7-6 with TRBJ2-2; TRBD2 agrees at 8 bases. The CDR3 has 16 residues. Germline V gives CDR1 SGHVS, CDR2 FNYEAQ. V lost 5 bases to trimming and J lost 7 bases; unmatched junction nucleotides: 12. The CDR3 protein is CASSPDPAGVVGELFF. DNA for the CDR3: TGTGCCAGCAGCCCGGACCCAGCGGGGGTGGTCGGGGAGCTGTTTTTT.

The chain uses TRBV5-4 and TRBJ1-2; D unclear. Between the trimmed V and J ends, which lost 1 base and 8 bases, there was a span of 6 bases. The germline gives CDR1 SGHNT, CDR2 YYREEE (reference sequence). The CDR3 covers 11 residues. In DNA, the CDR3 is TGTGCCAGCAGCTTGAACGGGGGCTACACCTTC. As protein: CASSLNGGYTF.

This chain links TRBV27 with TRBJ2-5, with D perhaps TRBD2 (5 bases). CDR3 length: 16 residues. Germline V gene sequence: CDR1 MNHEY, CDR2 SMNVEV (reference sequence). V was trimmed by 1 base and J by 1 base, leaving 13 bases between them. As DNA, the CDR3 is TGTGCCAGCAGTTTATACGGGGTAAACGTCCAAGAGACCCAGTACTTC. This encodes CASSLYGVNVQETQYF.

This chain uses TRBV3-1 (or the pseudogene TRBV3-2) with TRBJ2-7; 7 bases map to TRBD2. The CDR3 sequence is 15 residues long. Germline-derived CDR1 and CDR2 are LGHDT and YNNKEL (reference sequence). After removal of 6 bases from V and 3 bases from J, the junction contained 11 bases not matched to a gene. Here the CDR3 DNA reads TGTGCCAGCAGTCCCCTGGGGCGGGAGTTCTACGAGCAGTACTTC. It translates to CASSPLGREFYEQYF.

The sample holds one count of this clone. The rearrangement joins TRBV9 to TRBJ1-4; 9 bases are shared with TRBD1. V shed 4 bases, J shed 8 bases, and the junction held 6 bases outside the gene matches. The CDR3 totals 14 residues. Germline values: CDR1 SGDLS, CDR2 YYNGEE. CDR3 loop: CASSTGTGNEKLFF. The CDR3 nucleotides read TGTGCCAGCAGCACCGGGACAGGGAACGAAAAACTGTTTTTT.

The J gene is TRBJ1-1, the V gene TRBV6-5; TRBD1 matches 7 bases. Per germline, CDR1 MNHEY and CDR2 SVGAGI. The junction had 9 bases not matched to a gene; V was cut back by 9 bases and J by 5 bases. The CDR3 spans 13 residues. CDR3 bases: TGTGCCAGTAACAGGGGTCTCGGGACTGAAGCTTTCTTT. Translated: CASNRGLGTEAFF.

The genes are TRBV7-9 and TRBJ2-1, with 8 bases fitting TRBD2. Per the germline V gene, CDR1 is SEHNR and CDR2 is FQNEAQ (reference sequence). This CDR3 region has 15 residues. The ends lost 5 bases at V and 4 bases at J; junction bases unmatched: 7. This CDR3 is CASSREAGVYNEQFF. The CDR3 DNA follows: TGTGCCAGCAGCCGCGAAGCGGGGGTTTACAATGAGCAGTTCTTC.

The rearrangement links TRBV30 to TRBJ2-7, with TRBD1 matching 9 bases. The CDR3 totals 15 residues. The germline gives CDR1 GTSNPN, CDR2 SVGIG (reference sequence). V was clipped by 0 bases and J by 3 bases; unmatched bases: 6. This CDR3 reads CAWSVRQGGIYEQYF. The CDR3 DNA reads TGTGCCTGGAGTGTAAGACAGGGGGGAATCTACGAGCAGTACTTC.

In DNA, the CDR3 is TGTGCCTGGCTACTAGCGGGAGGGAGCACAGATACGCAGTATTTT. Translating it yields CAWLLAGGSTDTQYF. J is TRBJ2-3 and V is TRBV30, with 13 bases lining up with TRBD2. Germline values: CDR1 GTSNPN, CDR2 SVGIG (reference sequence). The CDR3 spans 15 residues. The trim removed 5 bases at V and 0 bases at J, leaving 2 bases unmatched. The full variable domain, completed using reference TRBV30 and TRBJ2-3, is SQTIHQWPATLVQPVGSPLSLECTVEGTSNPNLYWYRQAAGRGLQLLFYSVGIGQISSEVPQNLSASRPQDRQFILSSKKLLLSDSGFYLCAWLLAGGSTDTQYFGPGTRLTVL.

CDR3 sequence: CASSSLAGVADTQYF. The CDR3 region has the DNA TGTGCCAGCAGTTCCCTAGCGGGAGTGGCAGATACGCAGTATTTT. V is TRBV28 and J is TRBJ2-3; the match to TRBD2 covers 10 bases. V shed 4 bases and J 4 bases; nucleotides not matched to a gene: 5. Per the germline V gene, CDR1 is MDHEN and CDR2 is SYDVKM. The CDR3 totals 15 residues.

CDR3 nucleotides: TGTGCCAGCAGTTTATCGGCAGGGGCCCCCAACGTCCTGACTTTC. Its protein product is CASSLSAGAPNVLTF. The chain links TRBV27 to TRBJ2-6; D is possibly TRBD1 (6 bases). This CDR3 is 15 amino acids long. The germline CDR1 and CDR2 sequences are MNHEY and SMNVEV (reference sequence). Deletions cut 0 bases from V and 8 bases from J, with 11 bases between.